Sequencing of this T cell receptor beta chain was carried out in a study of shared clonotypes between healthy human individuals. The study, taken as a whole, reports: Clonotype sharing levels among donors were expected to vary with sequencing depth. Exclusively blood specimens were collected; tissue repertoires likely differ.

The protocol was immunoSEQ multiplex PCR, while the TCRdb copy is restricted to in-frame clones and leaves out a portion. Here the sample spans about 960,000 clones, around three quarters being singletons. For this clone: Its antigen is not identified.

Trimming cost V 1 base and J 2 bases; bases outside gene matches: 6. Germline V gene data show CDR1 as SGHDN and CDR2 as FVKESK. CDR3 length: 16 amino acids. The clonotype originates from a man younger than 35 in good health. The specimen sequenced was memory CD4+ T cells sorted from blood. Indicated subset: CD45RA-negative fraction. The V and J genes are TRBV14 and TRBJ1-2, with 8 bases lining up with TRBD1. CDR3 in amino acids: CASSQGGQGANYGYTF. CDR3 coding DNA: TGTGCCAGCAGCCAAGGAGGTCAGGGGGCCAACTATGGCTACACCTTC. Drawing the rest from reference TRBV14 and TRBJ1-2, the complete variable domain is EAGVTQFPSHSVIEKGQTVTLRCDPISGHDNLYWYRRVMGKEIKFLLHFVKESKQDESGMPNNRFLAERTGGTYSTLKVQPAELEDSGVYFCASSQGGQGANYGYTFGSGTRLTVV.